These 24 T cell receptor beta chains were all obtained from the same sample, sequenced in a study of T cells in Graves' hyperthyroidism and ophthalmopathy. RNA transcripts gave rise to amplified TCR beta CDR3 regions. Carried out on the TCR CDR3, a first-round RT-PCR used the HTBI primer set. TCRdb used MiXCR to reprocess the multiplex PCR reads, holding one entry per CDR3 protein. The sample holds 300,000 to 350,000 distinct CDR3 sequences; 15% to 20% are singletons and the top ten take roughly 16%. Sequencing was done on a sample of blood. These receptors were obtained from a woman aged 35 to 49 with Graves' ophthalmopathy.

This clonotype appeared many times. A single base separates this from a much larger clone, so it may be a read error. The rearrangement links TRBV14 to TRBJ2-7; D is unclear. CDR3 length equals 13 residues. Germline values: CDR1 SGHDN, CDR2 FVKESK. The V and J ends lost 0 bases and 2 bases respectively, with 5 bases between them. The CDR3 is CASSQDSTYEQYF. DNA for the CDR3: TGTGCCAGCAGCCAAGACAGCACCTACGAGCAGTACTTC.

This clonotype occurred many times. The chain couples TRBV7-3 to TRBJ2-2; 10 bases are shared with TRBD2. CDR3 size: 16 residues. V shed 5 bases and J 3 bases; nucleotides not matched to a gene: 6. CDR1 is SGHTA, CDR2 FQGTGA, per germline. The CDR3 protein is CASSILAGADTGELFF. For the CDR3, the DNA is TGTGCCAGCAGCATCCTAGCGGGAGCCGACACCGGGGAGCTGTTTTTT. The full variable domain, completed using reference TRBV7-3 and TRBJ2-2, is GAGVSQTPSNKVTEKGKYVELRCDPISGHTALYWYRQSLGQGPEFLIYFQGTGAADDSGLPNDRFFAVRPEGSVSTLKIQRTERGDSAVYLCASSILAGADTGELFFGEGSRLTVL.

This clonotype has at least ten counts. V gene TRBV3-1 combines with J gene TRBJ2-5, with 7 bases that match TRBD1. The V gene end was trimmed by 1 base and the J gene end by 5 bases; junction bases not matched to a gene: 7. There are 15 residues in the CDR3. Germline lookup yields CDR1 LGHDT and CDR2 YNNKEL (reference sequence). The CDR3 coding sequence is TGTGCCAGCAGCCAAGGGCAGGGGGTGGGGGAGACCCAGTACTTC. It is translated as CASSQGQGVGETQYF.

The J gene is TRBJ1-1, the V gene TRBV11-2, with unresolved D. The CDR3 sequence is 17 residues long. Trimming stripped 2 bases from V and 5 bases from J, with 21 bases between. Germline V gene lookup returns CDR1 SGHAT and CDR2 FQNNGV. This CDR3 is CASSLRGQNTRVTEAFF. As DNA, the CDR3 is TGTGCCAGCAGCTTAAGAGGCCAGAACACCCGGGTGACTGAAGCTTTCTTT.

This clonotype has a count of ten or more. The chain couples TRBV6-4 to TRBJ1-1; the D gene is possibly TRBD1 (6 bases). The V gene's germline CDR1 is MRHNA and CDR2 SNTAGT. This CDR3 contains 16 residues. V was pared by 4 bases and J by 3 bases, with 18 bases between. Here the CDR3 DNA reads TGTGCCAGCAGTGTCGATTTCGAACAGGGCTACACTGAAGCTTTCTTT. Protein: CASSVDFEQGYTEAFF.

The sample holds many counts of this clonotype. V gene TRBV6-1 combines with J gene TRBJ1-1; possibly TRBD1 for D (5 bases). Germline CDR1 is MNHNS and CDR2 is SASEGT. Deletions cut 2 bases from V and 4 bases from J, with 11 bases between. This CDR3 is built from 14 residues. In nucleotides, the CDR3 is TGTGCCAGCAGTGAACAGGGTTCCGGCACTGAAGCTTTCTTT. Translated, it gives CASSEQGSGTEAFF.

This clonotype was detected many times. CDR3 sequence: CAWNRGQGNTEAFF. CDR3 bases: TGTGCCTGGAACCGAGGCCAGGGGAACACTGAAGCTTTCTTT. The chain employs TRBV30 and TRBJ1-1; D may be TRBD1 (5 bases). The CDR3 sequence is 14 residues long. The ends were cut back, 4 bases at V and 1 base at J, with 13 bases in the middle. Per the germline V gene, CDR1 is GTSNPN and CDR2 is SVGIG (reference sequence).

This clonotype was counted at least ten times. The V gene is TRBV5-1, the J gene TRBJ2-7; D uncertain. This CDR3 region has 14 residues. Trimming left V 1 base short and J 4 bases short, with 12 bases between. The V gene's germline CDR1 is SGHRS and CDR2 YFSETQ. In DNA form, the CDR3 reads TGCGCCAGCAGCTTGTATAGCTCCGGGTACGAGCAGTACTTC. It specifies CASSLYSSGYEQYF. The full variable domain, its missing parts supplied by reference TRBV5-1 and TRBJ2-7, is KAGVTQTPRYLIKTRGQQVTLSCSPISGHRSVSWYQQTPGQGLQFLFEYFSETQRNKGNFPGRFSGRQFSNSRSEMNVSTLELGDSALYLCASSLYSSGYEQYFGPGTRLTVT.

At least ten counts were recorded for this clonotype. J is TRBJ1-5 and V is TRBV7-2, with D perhaps TRBD1 (6 bases). The CDR3 has 14 amino acids. V was pared by 5 bases and J by 5 bases, with 13 bases between. Germline V gene sequence: CDR1 SGHTA, CDR2 FQGNSA. The CDR3 is CASSQDRSYQPQHF. The DNA for the CDR3 is TGTGCCAGCAGCCAGGACAGATCCTATCAGCCCCAGCATTTT.

This clonotype was seen at least ten times. This chain connects TRBV7-9 to TRBJ2-5; no clear D gene. This CDR3 is 12 amino acids long. Trimming took off 5 bases at V and 4 bases at J, with 8 bases between the two ends. Germline values: CDR1 SEHNR, CDR2 FQNEAQ (reference sequence). CDR3 sequence: CASSATSETQYF. The CDR3 region has the DNA TGTGCCAGCAGCGCCACCTCAGAGACCCAGTACTTC.

CDR3 protein: CASSYDRGYYEQYF. DNA for the CDR3: TGTGCCAGCAGCTACGACAGGGGCTACTACGAGCAGTACTTC. The V and J genes are TRBV7-2 and TRBJ2-7; 8 nucleotides match TRBD1. Trimming took 4 bases from V and 3 from J; bases not matched to a gene: 5. The length of the CDR3 is 14 residues. CDR1 SGHTA and CDR2 FQGNSA come from the germline V gene.

This clonotype has at least ten counts. The chain uses TRBV19 and TRBJ1-1; no definite D call. The CDR3 is 14 amino acids. Trimming removed 7 bases at V and 5 bases at J, with 17 bases between. Germline CDR1 is LNHDA and CDR2 is SQIVND (reference sequence). The CDR3, as DNA: TGTGCCAGTATACCCGGATTACGGTTGACTGAAGCTTTCTTT. Its translation is CASIPGLRLTEAFF.

A few counts support this clonotype. The chain couples TRBV24-1 to TRBJ1-1; no clear D. From germline, CDR1 is KGHDR and CDR2 SFDVKD. This CDR3 region has 14 residues. V gave up 1 base and J gave up 7 bases, with 12 bases separating them. The CDR3 is CATSDLRTADEAFF. Here the CDR3 DNA reads TGTGCCACCAGTGATTTAAGGACCGCGGATGAAGCTTTCTTT.

This clonotype was recorded many times. The chain combines TRBV27 with TRBJ1-5; no definite D call. The CDR3 covers 14 residues. Trimming removed 8 bases from V and 1 base from J, with 12 bases in between. From germline, CDR1 is MNHEY and CDR2 SMNVEV (reference sequence). The CDR3 DNA reads as TGTGCCAGCCATCCTTACCCAAGCAATCAGCCCCAGCATTTT. Amino acid sequence: CASHPYPSNQPQHF.

This clonotype was observed a few times. The chain recombines TRBV30 with TRBJ2-3; 12 nucleotides agree with TRBD2. Per germline, CDR1 GTSNPN and CDR2 SVGIG (reference sequence). V was pared by 1 base and J by 5 bases, with 10 bases of the junction left unmatched. This CDR3 contains 17 residues. CDR3: CAWSDPLTSGRRDTQYF. Here the CDR3 DNA reads TGTGCCTGGAGTGACCCCCTGACTAGCGGGAGAAGAGATACGCAGTATTTT.

The J gene is TRBJ1-1, the V gene TRBV20-1; 12 nucleotides align to TRBD1. The CDR3 consists of 17 residues. CDR1 is DFQATT, CDR2 SNEGSKA, per germline (reference sequence). Losses at the gene ends were 4 bases for V and 0 bases for J; bases not matched to a gene: 9. The CDR3 DNA sequence: TGCAGTGCTAATCCGGGACAGGGGGCCGGGCTGAACACTGAAGCTTTCTTT. It translates to CSANPGQGAGLNTEAFF.

At least ten counts were recorded for this clonotype. The J gene is TRBJ2-7, the V gene TRBV11-2; 8 bases match TRBD1. Trimming removed 3 bases from V and 3 bases from J; junction bases left unmatched: 10. This CDR3 is built from 16 residues. Germline loops: CDR1 SGHAT, CDR2 FQNNGV. Here the CDR3 reads CASSFRPGQALYEQYF. CDR3 bases: TGTGCCAGCAGCTTCCGACCGGGACAGGCGCTCTACGAGCAGTACTTC.

This clonotype was picked up many times. The chain is built from TRBV7-2 and TRBJ2-7; possibly TRBD2 for D (6 bases). Germline V CDR1 and CDR2: SGHTA, FQGNSA. The length of the CDR3 is 15 residues. V dropped 5 bases and J dropped 3 bases, with 17 bases sitting between them. CDR3 bases: TGTGCCAGCAGCCGACCAGGAGGAGGGTTCTACGAGCAGTACTTC. Protein product: CASSRPGGGFYEQYF.

This clonotype was recorded many times. The chain's CDR3 is CASSSPPSGLFYEQYF. CDR3 bases: TGTGCCAGCAGTTCCCCCCCCTCAGGGTTGTTCTACGAGCAGTACTTC. This rearrangement joins TRBV28 to TRBJ2-7, with D maybe TRBD1 (5 bases). CDR3 length: 16 residues. Germline CDR1 is MDHEN and CDR2 is SYDVKM. The germline V and J ends were trimmed by 4 bases and 3 bases, with 19 bases remaining between them.

This chain links TRBV6-1 with TRBJ2-2; D remains unclear. The germline V gene has CDR1 MNHNS and CDR2 SASEGT. The CDR3 extends over 13 amino acids. Deletions cut 8 bases from V and 3 bases from J, with 10 bases between. The CDR3 spells CASPGPDTGELFF. CDR3 DNA sequence: TGTGCCAGCCCCGGACCTGACACCGGGGAGCTGTTTTTT.

Concerning this clonotype itself: One end of the junction is discordant with germline, which a read error may explain. This chain's CDR3 is CASSLVRGSGYEQSF. CDR3 DNA: TGTGCCAGCAGCTTAGTACGGGGCTCGGGGTACGAGCAGTCCTTC. V usage is TRBV7-8 and J usage is TRBJ2-7, with D tentatively TRBD1 or TRBD2 (5 bases each). From germline, CDR1 is SGHVS and CDR2 FQNEAQ. The CDR3 is made up of 15 amino acids.

This clonotype was observed at least ten times. J is TRBJ2-5 and V is TRBV15; 8 bases align to TRBD2. J gave up 3 bases and V 0 bases, and 3 bases lay outside the gene matches. Germline V gene sequence: CDR1 LNHNV, CDR2 YYDKDF (reference sequence). The CDR3 length is 15 residues. The CDR3 here is CATSRDGSGKETQYF. CDR3 bases: TGTGCCACCAGCAGAGACGGTAGCGGGAAAGAGACCCAGTACTTC.

The chain links TRBV7-3 to TRBJ2-5; D is perhaps TRBD1 (6 bases). Trimming took 5 bases from V and 2 from J, leaving 18 bases between them. The germline CDR1 and CDR2 sequences are SGHTA and FQGTGA. This CDR3 spans 16 amino acids. This CDR3 is CASSLYYRDIQETQYF. CDR3 in DNA: TGTGCCAGCAGCCTATATTACCGGGACATACAAGAGACCCAGTACTTC.

This chain connects TRBV7-8 to TRBJ1-1, with no clear D. CDR1 SGHVS and CDR2 FQNEAQ come from the germline V gene. Trimming took off 5 bases at V and 8 bases at J, with 21 bases between the two ends. CDR3 size: 15 residues. CDR3 region: CASSPDTQWRPEAFF. CDR3 coding DNA: TGTGCCAGCAGCCCAGATACACAATGGAGGCCAGAAGCTTTCTTT.